This T cell receptor (beta chain) was profiled in a study of T cells in localized non-small cell lung cancer (TCRdb year 2020). Turning to the overall study: Comparing tumors with uninvolved tumor-adjacent lungs, the study looked at the T cell repertoires of approximately 250 patients with early-stage NSCLC. NSCLC patients had a mean age of around 61 years, and 120 to 150 were male and about 110 female. The cohort comprised 236 treatment-naïve NSCLC patients with resected, localized lung tumors.

The CDR3 covers 15 residues, taking in both the cysteine and the phenylalanine. Of all the DNA, just the CDR3 is kept, 45 bases in frame from base 1. Relative to germline, V is missing 4 bases and J is missing 1 base, with 5 bases of the junction outside any gene match. CDR1 is given as MGHRA and CDR2 as YSYEKL, both from the germline V gene. TCR beta CDR3 regions were sequenced from DNA using the immunoSEQ Assay. The paper's data handling went like this. To compute T cell density, TCR beta template counts were normalized to usable DNA, which was estimated by amplifying housekeeping genes. The preseqR package was used to estimate richness by extrapolating to 400,000 templates for PBMC samples and to 120,000 templates for tissue samples. Clonality was calculated as one minus Pielou's evenness. Tissue-enriched TCRs were identified by differential abundance testing using productive amino-acid clonotypes, minimum total count 5 and alpha 0.1. The Jaccard Index and the Morisita Overlap Index were used to measure repertoire overlap between compartments. GLIPH grouped TCR beta CDR3s together with public tetramer-defined viral CDR3s, and a viral motif had to include at least three viral sequences and also show V-gene enrichment. The clones in this table, taken by TCRdb from immuneACCESS, are in-frame only. Not every clone is retained; where verified, under half of the shortfall comes from an unresolved V gene, and the cause of the rest is unknown. That table furnishes V, J and clone size, whereas the DNA furnished D and trimming. A total of tens of thousands of clones appear in this sample, approximately 88% of them only once. Together, the top ten hold 1% to 1.5% of the sample.

At diagnosis, peripheral blood, uninvolved tumor-adjacent lung and tumor were collected and stored as a combination of fresh-frozen and FFPE material. For TCR repertoire profiling, blood samples were analyzed as peripheral blood mononuclear cells. On this clone: Which antigen it targets is not known. There are no base qualities to consult, and no much larger clone falls within one base.

The research as a whole found: A median of 57 of the top 100 tumor clones were detected in paired uninvolved adjacent lung, and under 30 of these tumor clones were also found among the top 100 clones of the paired uninvolved adjacent lung. Because multi-region tumor sequencing was not done, intratumor heterogeneity could not be ruled out. Higher T cell density in blood was associated with longer overall survival, whereas higher clonality in adjacent lung was associated with shorter survival. Uninvolved tumor-adjacent lung showed the highest T cell clonality, higher than tumor, which suggests more focused antigenic responses in the uninvolved tumor-adjacent lung. Because the study design was exploratory, TCR variables were selected using unadjusted p-values without false-discovery rate correction.

The receptor's source is a female donor at least 60 years old with stage I lung adenocarcinoma. In this chain, TRBV4-1 is recombined with TRBJ1-1, and 8 junction bases match TRBD1. Sequencing used peripheral blood, obtained before any cancer treatment. Here is the DNA: TGCGCCAGCAGCCCGACAGGGGACCCGAACACTGAAGCTTTCTTT. Its product reads: CASSPTGDPNTEAFF.